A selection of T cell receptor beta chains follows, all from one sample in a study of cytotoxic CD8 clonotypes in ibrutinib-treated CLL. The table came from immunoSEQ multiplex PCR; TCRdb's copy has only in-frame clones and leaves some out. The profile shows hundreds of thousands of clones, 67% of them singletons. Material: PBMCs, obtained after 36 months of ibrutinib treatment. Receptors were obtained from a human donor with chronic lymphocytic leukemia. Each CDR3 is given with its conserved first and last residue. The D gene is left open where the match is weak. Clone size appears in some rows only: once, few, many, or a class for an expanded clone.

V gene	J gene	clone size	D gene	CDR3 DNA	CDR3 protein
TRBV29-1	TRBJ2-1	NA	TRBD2	TGCAGCGTCGCCCGGACTAGCGGACCCAATGAGCAGTTCTTC	CSVARTSGPNEQFF
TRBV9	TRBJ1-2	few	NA	TGTGCCAGCAGCGTAGGTCTCAGGGATGGCTACACCTTC	CASSVGLRDGYTF
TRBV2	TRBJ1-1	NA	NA	TGTGCCACCACTAGTGAGGGGAACACTGAAGCTTTCTTT	CATTSEGNTEAFF
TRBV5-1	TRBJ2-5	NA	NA	TGCGCCAGCAGCTTGGATAGTATCGGGGAGACCCAGTACTTC	CASSLDSIGETQYF
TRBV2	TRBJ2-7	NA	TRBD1	TGTGCCAGCAGTGTAGAAGACAGGGGTAGCTACGAGCAGTACTTC	CASSVEDRGSYEQYF
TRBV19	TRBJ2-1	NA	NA	TGTGCCAGTAGTGTCCGGGACACGAGCTCCTACAATGAGCAGTTCTTC	CASSVRDTSSYNEQFF
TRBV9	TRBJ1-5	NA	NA	TGTGCCAGCAGCGTAGGGGGGGCCGACGATCAGCCCCAGCATTTT	CASSVGGADDQPQHF
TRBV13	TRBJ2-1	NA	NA	TGTGCCAGCAGCCCAGAGGGACTCCAAGGGGAGCAGTTCTTC	CASSPEGLQGEQFF
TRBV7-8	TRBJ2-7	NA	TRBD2	TGTGCCAGCAGCTTTGGACTAGAGGGGTCCTACGAGCAGTACTTC	CASSFGLEGSYEQYF
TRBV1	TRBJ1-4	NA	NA	TGCACCAGCAGCCAACTGCCAGGGGGTGAAAAACTGTTTTTT	CTSSQLPGGEKLFF
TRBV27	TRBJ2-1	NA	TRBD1	TGTGCCAGCAGTCCCGCCCTACAGGGGCCGGACAATGAGCAGTTCTTC	CASSPALQGPDNEQFF
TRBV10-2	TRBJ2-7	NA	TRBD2	TGCGCCAGCAGCAACCCGACTAGCGGCACCTACGAGCAGTACTTC	CASSNPTSGTYEQYF
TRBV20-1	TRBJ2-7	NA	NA	TGCAGTGTAGGGCCGTACGAGCAGTACTTC	CSVGPYEQYF
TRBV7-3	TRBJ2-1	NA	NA	TGTGCCAGCAGCTTATTTAGGTCCAATGAGCAGTTCTTC	CASSLFRSNEQFF
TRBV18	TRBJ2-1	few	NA	TGTGCCAGCTCAGTCACAGGGAAGGGAGTTTTGAATGAGCAGTTCTTC	CASSVTGKGVLNEQFF
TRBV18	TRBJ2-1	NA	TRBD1	TGTGCCAGCTCACCACGGCAGGGGGCGAGAAGCAATGAGCAGTTCTTC	CASSPRQGARSNEQFF